This entry lists 3 T cell receptor beta chains sequenced from one sample in a study of blood T cell repertoires in COVID-19. The table came from immunoSEQ multiplex PCR; TCRdb's copy has only in-frame clones and leaves some out. The profile shows 91,000 or so clones, about 82% of them singletons. Sequencing was done on a sample of peripheral blood. The origin of the receptors is a woman aged 60-70 years in a cohort sampled during active or convalescent COVID-19.

This rearrangement joins TRBV5-1 to TRBJ2-1, with TRBD1 identical over 9 bases. The ends lost 3 bases at V and 6 bases at J; junction bases unmatched: 10. CDR3 length: 16 residues. CDR1 SGHRS and CDR2 YFSETQ come from the germline V gene. CDR3 sequence reads: CASSSSPGQGINEQFF. CDR3 bases: TGCGCCAGCAGCTCATCCCCGGGACAGGGCATCAATGAGCAGTTCTTC.

The V and J genes are TRBV15 and TRBJ1-2; 7 positions agree with TRBD1. Trimming took 3 bases from V and 3 from J; bases not matched to a gene: 4. This CDR3 is built from 14 residues. CDR1 LNHNV and CDR2 YYDKDF come from the germline V gene (reference sequence). CDR3 sequence: CATSRDRSDYGYTF. In nucleotides, the CDR3 is TGTGCCACCAGCAGGGACAGGTCCGACTATGGCTACACCTTC. Based on the CDR3 plus reference TRBV15 and TRBJ1-2, the full variable domain is DAMVIQNPRYQVTQFGKPVTLSCSQTLNHNVMYWYQQKSSQAPKLLFHYYDKDFNNEADTPDNFQSRRPNTSFCFLDIRSPGLGDTAMYLCATSRDRSDYGYTFGSGTRLTVV.

The genes are TRBV6-5 and TRBJ1-2; D ambiguous. V lost 4 bases to trimming and J lost 5 bases, with 17 bases between them. CDR1 is MNHEY and CDR2 is SVGAGI in the germline V gene. The CDR3 spans 15 residues. CDR3 DNA: TGTGCCAGCAGTTGGAGCGGACGTCGGGCATATGGCTACACCTTC. Its protein product is CASSWSGRRAYGYTF.